A single sample gave rise to the 29 T cell receptor beta chains below, sequenced in a study of T-cell reconstitution after alpha-beta-depleted transplantation in children. Construction of the TCRbeta library involved unique molecular identifiers. TCRdb recomputed calls from the PCR reads with MiXCR, one row per CDR3 protein. The sample carries 780,000 or so distinct CDR3 sequences, about 15% recorded once. The sample here was PBMCs, mostly from graft donor cells, taken 360 days after TCRalphabeta/CD19-depleted stem cell transplant. These receptors came from a male patient younger than 18 who had a stem cell transplant for acute lymphoblastic leukemia, so the T cells may come from the graft donor.

This clonotype was counted between two and nine times. This rearrangement joins TRBV11-2 to TRBJ2-7; TRBD2 matches 8 bases. V gave up 4 bases and J gave up 2 bases; unmatched junction bases: 7. The CDR3 length is 15 residues. Germline loops: CDR1 SGHAT, CDR2 FQNNGV. The CDR3: CASSSLAGNAYEQYF. CDR3 DNA: TGTGCCAGCAGCTCCCTAGCGGGCAACGCCTACGAGCAGTACTTC.

This sequence joins TRBV3-1 and TRBJ2-7; either TRBD1 or TRBD2 may fit D (5 bases each). V was clipped by 5 bases and J by 0 bases, with 11 bases between them. CDR3 length: 14 residues. Germline V gene lookup returns CDR1 LGHDT and CDR2 YNNKEL (reference sequence). Here the CDR3 DNA reads TGTGCCAGCAGCTACTGGGACCGCTCCTACGAGCAGTACTTC. Encoded protein: CASSYWDRSYEQYF.

The chain has TRBV9 and TRBJ2-4; 9 nucleotides line up with TRBD2. V lost 0 bases, J lost 5 bases, and 9 bases stayed unmatched. The CDR3 sequence is 17 residues long. CDR1 is SGDLS, CDR2 YYNGEE, per germline. CDR3 residues: CASSVGGASGNENIQYF. The DNA for the CDR3 is TGTGCCAGCAGCGTAGGGGGGGCTAGCGGGAATGAAAACATTCAGTACTTC.

The rearrangement joins TRBV5-1 to TRBJ2-7; D may correspond to TRBD1 or TRBD2 (6 bases each). The germline CDR1 and CDR2 sequences are SGHRS and YFSETQ. CDR3 length: 15 amino acids. The V gene lost 2 bases and the J gene lost 5 bases, with 17 bases spanning the gap. The CDR3 nucleotides read TGCGCCAGCAGCTTCCAGGCTCCGGGGGCGGACGAGCAGTACTTC. It yields the protein CASSFQAPGADEQYF. Together with reference TRBV5-1 and TRBJ2-7, the CDR3 gives the full variable domain: KAGVTQTPRYLIKTRGQQVTLSCSPISGHRSVSWYQQTPGQGLQFLFEYFSETQRNKGNFPGRFSGRQFSNSRSEMNVSTLELGDSALYLCASSFQAPGADEQYFGPGTRLTVT.

This clonotype occurred a few times. The chain is built from TRBV5-1 and TRBJ2-7, with 7 bases aligning to TRBD1. The trim removed 5 bases at V and 4 bases at J, leaving 9 bases unmatched. Germline CDR1 and CDR2: SGHRS and YFSETQ. This CDR3 is 14 amino acids long. The CDR3 here is CASSHEGASYEQYF. The CDR3 coding sequence is TGCGCCAGCAGTCATGAGGGGGCCTCATACGAGCAGTACTTC.

At least ten counts were recorded for this clonotype. The chain couples TRBV29-1 to TRBJ1-1; D gene ambiguous. Germline V CDR1 and CDR2: SQVTM, ANQGSEA. The CDR3 consists of 13 residues. Trimming removed 6 bases from V and 0 bases from J, with 11 bases in between. Written as DNA, the CDR3 is TGCAGCGTATTGGACGGTTTGAACACTGAAGCTTTCTTT. It specifies CSVLDGLNTEAFF.

In its sample, this clonotype was seen a few times. The chain joins TRBV10-3 to TRBJ2-1; D is ambiguous. This CDR3 has 14 residues. Germline loops: CDR1 ENHRY, CDR2 SYGVKD. The V end was cut by 6 bases, the J end by 7 bases, with 16 bases between. CDR3 loop: CAIRPTTPGNEQFF. For the CDR3, the DNA is TGTGCCATCAGGCCCACTACGCCTGGGAATGAGCAGTTCTTC.

The chain carries TRBV4-1 and TRBJ2-7; unclear D gene. The V gene's germline CDR1 is MGHRA and CDR2 YSYEKL. The CDR3 consists of 14 residues. The V and J ends lost 4 bases and 8 bases respectively, with 18 bases between them. The CDR3 reads CASSRQPRVIQQYF. The CDR3 bases are TGCGCCAGCAGCCGCCAACCCCGAGTTATCCAGCAGTACTTC.

The rearrangement uses TRBV12-3 or TRBV12-4 and TRBJ2-1, with D perhaps assigned TRBD1 or TRBD2 (5 bases each). Trimming removed 5 bases from V and 7 bases from J, with 15 bases in between. This CDR3 has 14 amino acids. This CDR3 is CASSIGTVINEQFF. CDR3 nucleotides: TGTGCCAGCAGTATAGGGACGGTGATTAATGAGCAGTTCTTC.

This clonotype was observed a handful of times. The chain has TRBV28 and TRBJ1-2, with 7 bases that match TRBD1. Trimming removed 2 bases from V and 7 bases from J; junction bases left unmatched: 4. CDR1 and CDR2 (germline): MDHEN, SYDVKM. The CDR3 is 13 residues long. CDR3 loop: CASSLEDRVGYTF. The CDR3 DNA follows: TGTGCCAGCAGTTTAGAAGACAGGGTTGGCTACACCTTC.

This clonotype came up a few times. This chain joins TRBV20-1 and TRBJ2-6; D gene ambiguous. Looked up from germline, CDR1 is DFQATT and CDR2 is SNEGSKA (reference sequence). Between the trimmed V and J ends, which lost 6 bases and 0 bases, there was a span of 12 bases. The CDR3 consists of 15 residues. The CDR3 spells CSADHRLSGANVLTF. For the CDR3, the DNA is TGCAGTGCAGACCATCGCCTCTCTGGGGCCAACGTCCTGACTTTC.

In its sample, this clonotype was seen a few times. This chain uses TRBV5-1 with TRBJ1-3; D is ambiguous. V gave up 4 bases and J gave up 4 bases, with 6 bases separating them. Germline-derived CDR1 and CDR2 are SGHRS and YFSETQ. This CDR3 region has 12 residues. The CDR3, as DNA: TGCGCCAGCAGCACCGACGGAAACACCATATATTTT. This sequence encodes CASSTDGNTIYF.

The V call is TRBV21-1, the J call TRBJ2-7; TRBD1, the D gene given by the table, was not confirmed from the DNA. TRBV21-1 is assigned pseudogene status. The CDR3 extends over 17 amino acids. CDR3 sequence reads: CASSKARGGPISYEQYF. The CDR3 nucleotides read TGTGCCAGCAGCAAAGCGCGAGGGGGGCCTATTTCGTACGAGCAGTACTTC.

The rearrangement joins TRBV15 to TRBJ2-7; no firm D call. CDR1 and CDR2 from the germline V gene are LNHNV and YYDKDF (reference sequence). The CDR3 covers 15 residues. Trimming took 0 bases from V and 3 from J, leaving 12 bases between them. The CDR3 nucleotides are TGTGCCACCAGCAGAGATTCCGGAGCCAGCTACGAGCAGTACTTC. Translating it yields CATSRDSGASYEQYF.

Many counts were recorded for this clonotype. The genes are TRBV2 and TRBJ2-7, with D possibly being TRBD2 (6 bases). CDR1 SNHLY and CDR2 FYNNEI come from the germline V gene. Trimming shortened V by 6 bases and J by 0 bases, and 15 bases separated the two germline ends. The CDR3 is made up of 15 amino acids. This CDR3 is CASSNLRDFSYEQYF. The CDR3 DNA is TGTGCCAGCAGCAACCTCCGGGACTTCTCCTACGAGCAGTACTTC.

This chain connects TRBV6-2 or TRBV6-3 to TRBJ1-4; 11 bases align to TRBD1. Germline CDR1 and CDR2: MNHEY and SVGEGT. The length of the CDR3 is 16 residues. Trimming at V came to 2 bases and at J to 8 bases, leaving 7 bases not matched to a gene. CDR3 sequence: CASSYNRDRGKEKLFF. Written as DNA, the CDR3 is TGTGCCAGCAGTTACAACCGGGACAGGGGGAAAGAAAAACTGTTTTTT.

This chain connects TRBV20-1 to TRBJ2-1, with 10 bases matching TRBD2. Germline V gives CDR1 DFQATT, CDR2 SNEGSKA (reference sequence). The V gene end was trimmed by 5 bases and the J gene end by 8 bases; junction bases not matched to a gene: 6. The CDR3 loop spans 13 amino acids. The CDR3 sequence: CSALAGEGYEQFF. The CDR3 bases are TGCAGTGCTCTAGCGGGGGAGGGATATGAGCAGTTCTTC.

The CDR3 DNA follows: TGCGCCAGCAGCGTCTTCTTCCTGGGGGTAGATACGCAGTATTTT. It specifies CASSVFFLGVDTQYF. The rearrangement joins TRBV5-1 to TRBJ2-3; D tentatively fits TRBD1 or TRBD2 (5 bases each). The germline gives CDR1 SGHRS, CDR2 YFSETQ. V lost 4 bases and J 5 bases, leaving 17 bases between the germline ends. The CDR3 runs 15 residues.

The sample holds a few counts of this clonotype. The CDR3 bases are TGTGCCAGCTCACCCTCGACAGGGAGGGGAGGGCAGCCCCAGCATTTT. Translation: CASSPSTGRGGQPQHF. The V and J genes are TRBV18 and TRBJ1-5, with 7 nucleotides matching TRBD1. The V gene end was trimmed by 3 bases and the J gene end by 7 bases; junction bases not matched to a gene: 12. The CDR3 sequence is 16 residues long. Germline CDR1 and CDR2: KGHSH and LQKENI.

This clonotype appeared a few times. The genes are TRBV5-1 and TRBJ1-4, with 7 bases that match TRBD1. CDR1 and CDR2 from the germline V gene are SGHRS and YFSETQ. The junction had 14 bases not matched to a gene; V was cut back by 4 bases and J by 5 bases. This CDR3 is 17 amino acids long. Written as DNA, the CDR3 is TGCGCCAGCAGCACTTTGCCCCCGGGACAGCAAAATGAAAAACTGTTTTTT. Encoded protein: CASSTLPPGQQNEKLFF. The whole variable domain, remainder taken from reference TRBV5-1 and TRBJ1-4, is KAGVTQTPRYLIKTRGQQVTLSCSPISGHRSVSWYQQTPGQGLQFLFEYFSETQRNKGNFPGRFSGRQFSNSRSEMNVSTLELGDSALYLCASSTLPPGQQNEKLFFGSGTQLSVL.

The chain joins TRBV11-2 to TRBJ2-1, with D uncertain. V lost 0 bases and J lost 4, with 13 bases in between. The CDR3 is 16 residues long. Germline V gene data show CDR1 as SGHAT and CDR2 as FQNNGV. CDR3 protein: CASSLEGPNAYNEQFF. CDR3 coding DNA: TGTGCCAGCAGCTTAGAGGGCCCAAATGCTTACAATGAGCAGTTCTTC.

In its sample, this clonotype was seen a few times. The chain recombines TRBV20-1 with TRBJ2-7; 7 positions agree with TRBD1. Germline CDR1 is DFQATT and CDR2 is SNEGSKA (reference sequence). The CDR3 is made up of 14 amino acids. The trim removed 0 bases at V and 2 bases at J, leaving 4 bases unmatched. The CDR3 sequence: CSAREWDRPYEQYF. CDR3 nucleotide sequence: TGCAGTGCTAGAGAGTGGGACAGACCCTACGAGCAGTACTTC.

In nucleotides, the CDR3 is TGCGCCAGCAGCACCCGCGGTGTAGCGACCACAGATACGCAGTATTTT. Its protein is CASSTRGVATTDTQYF. V gene TRBV5-1 combines with J gene TRBJ2-3, with a possible D match to TRBD2 (5 bases). This CDR3 is built from 16 residues. V lost 4 bases, J lost 2 bases, and 17 bases lay in between. Looked up from germline, CDR1 is SGHRS and CDR2 is YFSETQ. The full variable domain, with the rest looked up from reference TRBV5-1 and TRBJ2-3, is KAGVTQTPRYLIKTRGQQVTLSCSPISGHRSVSWYQQTPGQGLQFLFEYFSETQRNKGNFPGRFSGRQFSNSRSEMNVSTLELGDSALYLCASSTRGVATTDTQYFGPGTRLTVL.

V is TRBV9 and J is TRBJ2-1; D is undetermined. Trimming took off 0 bases at V and 6 bases at J, with 13 bases between the two ends. The germline V gene has CDR1 SGDLS and CDR2 YYNGEE. This CDR3 spans 15 amino acids. CDR3 in DNA: TGTGCCAGCAGCGTAGTCTCCGGACGCTCCAATGAGCAGTTCTTC. This translates into CASSVVSGRSNEQFF.

A few counts support this clonotype. This chain uses TRBV15 with TRBJ2-7; possible D gene TRBD2, 5 bases. There are 16 residues in the CDR3. CDR1 is LNHNV, CDR2 YYDKDF, per germline (reference sequence). The V end was cut by 0 bases, the J end by 0 bases, with 12 bases between. CDR3 DNA: TGTGCCACCAGCAGAGATCTCGCGGGTTTCTCCTACGAGCAGTACTTC. Translated, it gives CATSRDLAGFSYEQYF.

This clonotype was observed a handful of times. The V gene is TRBV7-3, the J gene TRBJ1-1; TRBD1 might be the D (6 bases). Germline V gives CDR1 SGHTA, CDR2 FQGTGA. Trimming pared 4 bases from V and 1 base from J, leaving 13 bases between. The CDR3 is made up of 15 amino acids. The CDR3 spells CASSSSGGRNTEAFF. CDR3 nucleotide sequence: TGTGCCAGCAGCTCGTCCGGGGGGCGGAACACTGAAGCTTTCTTT.

This clonotype has just a few counts. This rearrangement joins TRBV15 to TRBJ2-1, with a tentative D call TRBD2 (6 bases). This CDR3 is 16 amino acids long. CDR1 and CDR2 from the germline V gene are LNHNV and YYDKDF (reference sequence). Trimming removed 0 bases at V and 2 bases at J, with 11 bases between. For the CDR3, the DNA is TGTGCCACCAGCAGAGAATGGTCGGGGGCCTACAATGAGCAGTTCTTC. Its translation: CATSREWSGAYNEQFF.

This clonotype has ten or more counts. This chain connects TRBV12-3 or TRBV12-4 to TRBJ2-7, with 15 bases lining up with TRBD2. CDR3 length equals 17 residues. The junction had 7 bases not matched to a gene; V was cut back by 3 bases and J by 4 bases. The CDR3 loop is CASSFSGTSGRKYEQYF. In nucleotides, the CDR3 is TGTGCCAGCAGTTTCTCCGGGACTAGCGGGAGGAAGTACGAGCAGTACTTC.

This clonotype was found many times. The chain is built from TRBV15 and TRBJ2-3; TRBD2 aligns across 12 bases. Germline assignment: CDR1 LNHNV and CDR2 YYDKDF (reference sequence). The CDR3 covers 17 residues. V was pared by 0 bases and J by 2 bases, with 3 bases of the junction left unmatched. Here the CDR3 reads CATSRDLAGGITDTQYF. The DNA of the CDR3 is TGTGCCACCAGCAGAGATCTAGCGGGAGGGATCACAGATACGCAGTATTTT.